This T cell receptor (beta chain) was documented in a study of shared clonotypes between healthy human individuals. Using about 190 ng DNA, about 29,000 T cell genomes, the sorted-subset replicate PCRs were run. Original handling: There were no quality scores in the junction-only immunoSEQ sequences, so filtering differed. Clones were read by immunoSEQ multiplex PCR, and TCRdb kept only the in-frame ones, dropping some. V, J and clone size are taken as reported in that table, and D and trimming were inferred from the DNA itself. The data hold 150,000 to 200,000 clones, with approximately 60% observed a single time. V trimming: 2 bases; J trimming: 4 bases; junction bases outside the gene matches: 8. This CDR3 contains 16 residues. CDR1 is SGHTA and CDR2 is FQGNSA in the germline V gene.

The chain recombines TRBV7-2 with TRBJ2-5; 9 nucleotides line up with TRBD1. Sequenced sample: memory CD4+ T cells sorted from blood. Subset given: CD45RA-negative fraction. This TCR derives from a man aged 25 to 40 in good health. CDR3 region: CASSLNTGGGGETQYF. In DNA form, the CDR3 reads TGTGCCAGCAGCTTAAATACAGGGGGCGGAGGAGAGACCCAGTACTTC.